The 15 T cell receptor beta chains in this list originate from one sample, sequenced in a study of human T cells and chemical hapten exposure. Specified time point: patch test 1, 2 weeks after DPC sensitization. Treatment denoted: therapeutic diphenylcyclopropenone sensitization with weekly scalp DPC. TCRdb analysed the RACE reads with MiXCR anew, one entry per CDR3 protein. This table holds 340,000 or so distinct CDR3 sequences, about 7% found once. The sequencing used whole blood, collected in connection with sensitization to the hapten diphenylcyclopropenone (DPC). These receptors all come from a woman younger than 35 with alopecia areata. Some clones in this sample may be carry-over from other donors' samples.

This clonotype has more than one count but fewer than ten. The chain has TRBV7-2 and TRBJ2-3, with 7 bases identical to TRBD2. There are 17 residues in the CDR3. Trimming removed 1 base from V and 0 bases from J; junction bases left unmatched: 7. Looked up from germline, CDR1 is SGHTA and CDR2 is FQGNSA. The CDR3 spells CASSLGDGGTSTDTQYF. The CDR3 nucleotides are TGTGCCAGCAGCTTAGGGGACGGGGGGACTAGCACAGATACGCAGTATTTT.

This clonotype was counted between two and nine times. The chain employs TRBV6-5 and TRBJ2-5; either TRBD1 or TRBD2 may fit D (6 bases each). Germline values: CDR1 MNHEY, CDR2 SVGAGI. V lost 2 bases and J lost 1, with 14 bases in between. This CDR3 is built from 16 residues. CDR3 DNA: TGTGCCAGCAGTTACAATCCGGGGGCGGTCCAAGAGACCCAGTACTTC. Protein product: CASSYNPGAVQETQYF.

The CDR3 nucleotides read TGCGCCAGCAGCCTCCAGGGTTTCAACTCTGGGGCCAACGTCCTGACTTTC. This sequence encodes CASSLQGFNSGANVLTF. V gene TRBV4-1 combines with J gene TRBJ2-6, with D maybe TRBD1 (5 bases). CDR1 MGHRA and CDR2 YSYEKL come from the germline V gene. V dropped 4 bases and J dropped 0 bases, with 13 bases sitting between them. There are 17 residues in the CDR3.

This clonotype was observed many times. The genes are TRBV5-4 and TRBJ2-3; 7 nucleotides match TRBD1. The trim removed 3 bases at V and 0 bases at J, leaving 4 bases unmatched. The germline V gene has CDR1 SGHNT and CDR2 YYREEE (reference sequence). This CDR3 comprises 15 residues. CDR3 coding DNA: TGTGCCAGCAGCTACAACAGGGGTAGCACAGATACGCAGTATTTT. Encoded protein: CASSYNRGSTDTQYF.

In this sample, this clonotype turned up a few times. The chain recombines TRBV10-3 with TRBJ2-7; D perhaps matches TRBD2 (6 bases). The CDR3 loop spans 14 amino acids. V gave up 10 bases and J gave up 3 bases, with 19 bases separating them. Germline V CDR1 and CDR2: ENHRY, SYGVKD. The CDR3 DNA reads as TGTGCCACCAGGATCCCGGGGGTAAACTACGAGCAGTACTTC. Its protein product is CATRIPGVNYEQYF.

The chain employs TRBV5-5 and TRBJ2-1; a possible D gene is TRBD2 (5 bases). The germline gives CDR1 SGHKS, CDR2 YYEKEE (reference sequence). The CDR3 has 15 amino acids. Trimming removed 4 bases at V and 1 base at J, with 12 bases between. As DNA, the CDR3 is TGTGCCAGCAGCCCTCGGACTGTATCCTACAATGAGCAGTTCTTC. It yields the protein CASSPRTVSYNEQFF. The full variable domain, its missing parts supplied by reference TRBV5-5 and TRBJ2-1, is DAGVTQSPTHLIKTRGQQVTLRCSPISGHKSVSWYQQVLGQGPQFIFQYYEKEERGRGNFPDRFSARQFPNYSSELNVNALLLGDSALYLCASSPRTVSYNEQFFGPGTRLTVL.

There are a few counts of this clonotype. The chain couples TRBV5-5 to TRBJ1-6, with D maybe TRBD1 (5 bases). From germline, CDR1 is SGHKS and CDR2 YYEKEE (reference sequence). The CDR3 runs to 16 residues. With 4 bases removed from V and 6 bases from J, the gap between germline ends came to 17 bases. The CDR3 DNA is TGTGCCAGCAGCCCAGGAGAGGGGCCGCTTAATTCACCCCTCCACTTT. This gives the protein CASSPGEGPLNSPLHF.

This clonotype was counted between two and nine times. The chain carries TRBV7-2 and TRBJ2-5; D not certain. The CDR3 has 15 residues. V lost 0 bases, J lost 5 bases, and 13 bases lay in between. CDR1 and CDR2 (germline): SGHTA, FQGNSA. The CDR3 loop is CASSLAHRKGETQYF. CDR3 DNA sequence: TGTGCCAGCAGCTTAGCGCATAGAAAAGGGGAGACCCAGTACTTC.

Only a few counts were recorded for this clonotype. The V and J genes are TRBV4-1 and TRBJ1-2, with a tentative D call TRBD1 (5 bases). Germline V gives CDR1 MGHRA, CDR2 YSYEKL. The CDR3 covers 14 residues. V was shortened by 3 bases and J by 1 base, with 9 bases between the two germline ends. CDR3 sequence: CASSQSGNNYGYTF. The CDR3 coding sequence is TGCGCCAGCAGCCAGTCAGGGAATAACTATGGCTACACCTTC.

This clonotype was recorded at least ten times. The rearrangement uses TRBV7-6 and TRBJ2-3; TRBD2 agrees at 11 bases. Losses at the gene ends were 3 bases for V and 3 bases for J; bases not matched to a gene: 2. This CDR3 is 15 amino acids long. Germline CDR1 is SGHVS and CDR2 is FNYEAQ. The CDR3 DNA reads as TGTGCCAGCAGCTTCGGGACTAGCGGAACAGATACGCAGTATTTT. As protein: CASSFGTSGTDTQYF.

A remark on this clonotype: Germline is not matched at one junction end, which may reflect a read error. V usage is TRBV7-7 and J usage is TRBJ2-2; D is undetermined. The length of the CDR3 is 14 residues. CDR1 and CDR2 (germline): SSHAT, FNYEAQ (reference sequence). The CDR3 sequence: CASSPSGLTGELFF. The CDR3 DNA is TGTGCTAGCAGCCCATCAGGCCTCACCGGGGAGCTGTTTTTT. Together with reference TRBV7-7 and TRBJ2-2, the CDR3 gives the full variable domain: GAGVSQSPRYKVTKRGQDVTLRCDPISSHATLYWYQQALGQGPEFLTYFNYEAQPDKSGLPSDRFSAERPEGSISTLTIQRTEQRDSAMYRCASSPSGLTGELFFGEGSRLTVL.

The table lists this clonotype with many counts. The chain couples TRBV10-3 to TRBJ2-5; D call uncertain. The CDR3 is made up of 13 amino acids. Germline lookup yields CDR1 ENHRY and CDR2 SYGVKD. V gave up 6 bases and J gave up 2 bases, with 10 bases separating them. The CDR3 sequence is CAISPGRQETQYF. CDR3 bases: TGTGCCATCAGCCCCGGGCGGCAAGAGACCCAGTACTTC.

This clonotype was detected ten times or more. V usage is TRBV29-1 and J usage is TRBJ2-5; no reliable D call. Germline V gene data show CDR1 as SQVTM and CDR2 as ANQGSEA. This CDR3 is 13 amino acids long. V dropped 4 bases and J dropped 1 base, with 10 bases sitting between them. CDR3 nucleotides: TGCAGCGTTGTGGGTGGTTCCCAAGAGACCCAGTACTTC. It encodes CSVVGGSQETQYF.

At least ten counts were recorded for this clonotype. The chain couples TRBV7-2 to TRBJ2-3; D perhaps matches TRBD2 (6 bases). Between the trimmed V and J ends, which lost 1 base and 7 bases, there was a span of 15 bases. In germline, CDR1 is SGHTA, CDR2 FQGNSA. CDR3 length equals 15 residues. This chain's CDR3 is CASSLGPGVGNTQYF. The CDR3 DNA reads TGTGCCAGCAGCTTAGGTCCGGGGGTCGGGAATACGCAGTATTTT.

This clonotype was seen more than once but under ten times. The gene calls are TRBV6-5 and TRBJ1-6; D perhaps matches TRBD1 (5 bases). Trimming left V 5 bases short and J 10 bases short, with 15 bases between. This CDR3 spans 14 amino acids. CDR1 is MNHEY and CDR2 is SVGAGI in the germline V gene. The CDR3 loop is CASSKQALGSPLHF. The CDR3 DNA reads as TGTGCCAGCAGTAAACAGGCACTTGGGTCACCCCTCCACTTT.